This T cell receptor beta chain was sequenced during a study of blood T cells in healthy people across ages. General study results and limits: It was held that the diversity estimates obtained from one million T cells were underestimates. PBMCs that were unsorted prevented a conclusive naive versus antigen-experienced comparison. Observed TCR beta diversity showed a strong correlation with the percentage of naive T cells as measured by flow cytometry.

This clonotype was counted a few times. Its antigen is unknown. Then a second PCR, running roughly 7 to 11 cycles, was carried out with a sample-barcoded 5' primer and a J-beta primer mix. TCRdb passed the 5' RACE reads through MiXCR, listing each CDR3 protein once. The repertoire holds about 1.1 million distinct CDR3 sequences, with roughly two fifths as singletons. The specimen was blood. The clonotype comes from a man in his late teens or twenties in good health.

DNA for the CDR3: TGTGCCAGCAGCGCCGGGAGGCTCTACGAGCAGTACTTC. Protein sequence: CASSAGRLYEQYF. This sequence joins TRBV7-2 and TRBJ2-7; 7 positions agree with TRBD2. J was trimmed by 3 bases and V by 5 bases; bases with no gene match: 4. CDR3 size: 13 residues. Germline-derived CDR1 and CDR2 are SGHTA and FQGNSA.